A selection of T cell receptor beta chains follows, all from one sample in a study of cytomegalovirus exposure and HLA in healthy donors. Some clones are missing from TCRdb's copy, which holds only in-frame ones; the method was immunoSEQ multiplex PCR. In the table there are over 90,000 clones, 70% to 80% of which are singletons. Specimen: PBMCs. The receptors were gathered from a woman aged 60 to 75 in good health and CMV-seropositive. Both conserved end residues are part of each CDR3. A D gene is named only where the DNA matches it firmly. Expanded clones are given a class, and other clones once, few, many or no size at all.

V gene: TRBV27
clone size: few
J gene: TRBJ2-6
D gene: TRBD1
CDR3 protein: CASSLRGPISGANVLTF
CDR3 DNA: TGTGCCAGCAGTCTCAGGGGGCCAATCTCTGGGGCCAACGTCCTGACTTTC

V gene: TRBV5-1
clone size: NA
J gene: TRBJ2-5
D gene: NA
CDR3 protein: CASSLAGQGQGETQYF
CDR3 DNA: TGCGCCAGCAGCTTGGCCGGACAAGGGCAAGGAGAGACCCAGTACTTC

V gene: TRBV7-9
clone size: NA
J gene: TRBJ2-1
D gene: TRBD2
CDR3 protein: CASSLELLAGSYNEQFF
CDR3 DNA: TGTGCCAGCAGCTTAGAACTGCTAGCGGGCTCCTACAATGAGCAGTTCTTC

V gene: TRBV27
clone size: NA
J gene: TRBJ2-7
D gene: TRBD2
CDR3 protein: CASSFASGSYEQYF
CDR3 DNA: TGTGCCAGCAGTTTTGCGAGCGGGAGTTACGAGCAGTACTTC

V gene: TRBV5-5
clone size: NA
J gene: TRBJ2-1
D gene: NA
CDR3 protein: CASSLEVAEYNEQFF
CDR3 DNA: TGTGCCAGCAGCTTGGAGGTAGCGGAGTACAATGAGCAGTTCTTC

V gene: TRBV7-9
clone size: once
J gene: TRBJ2-1
D gene: TRBD2
CDR3 protein: CASSLAGGPTEQFF
CDR3 DNA: TGTGCCAGTAGCTTAGCGGGAGGGCCAACTGAGCAGTTCTTC

V gene: TRBV6-1
clone size: NA
J gene: TRBJ2-1
D gene: NA
CDR3 protein: CASSDRLTAIYNEQFF
CDR3 DNA: TGTGCCAGCAGTGACCGACTAACCGCCATATACAATGAGCAGTTCTTC

V gene: TRBV6-1
clone size: few
J gene: TRBJ1-4
D gene: NA
CDR3 protein: CASSVGPGALEKLFF
CDR3 DNA: TGTGCCAGCAGTGTGGGCCCAGGGGCGCTTGAAAAACTGTTTTTT

V gene: TRBV6-1
clone size: NA
J gene: TRBJ1-1
D gene: NA
CDR3 protein: CASSGGLFTEAFF
CDR3 DNA: TGTGCCAGCAGTGGCGGGTTGTTCACTGAAGCTTTCTTT

V gene: TRBV7-8
clone size: NA
J gene: TRBJ2-1
D gene: NA
CDR3 protein: CASNLRDNYNEQFF
CDR3 DNA: TGTGCCAGCAACCTCCGGGACAACTACAATGAGCAGTTCTTC

V gene: TRBV18
clone size: NA
J gene: TRBJ1-1
D gene: NA
CDR3 protein: CASSPAWGGRTEAFF
CDR3 DNA: TGTGCCAGCTCACCAGCCTGGGGAGGGAGGACTGAAGCTTTCTTT

V gene: TRBV5-1
clone size: NA
J gene: TRBJ2-7
D gene: TRBD1
CDR3 protein: CASSSSGTGPYEQYF
CDR3 DNA: TGCGCCAGCAGCTCCTCCGGGACAGGGCCCTACGAGCAGTACTTC

V gene: TRBV7-8
clone size: NA
J gene: TRBJ2-3
D gene: TRBD1
CDR3 protein: CASGPYQGAGDTQYF
CDR3 DNA: TGTGCCAGCGGTCCTTATCAGGGGGCTGGAGATACGCAGTATTTT